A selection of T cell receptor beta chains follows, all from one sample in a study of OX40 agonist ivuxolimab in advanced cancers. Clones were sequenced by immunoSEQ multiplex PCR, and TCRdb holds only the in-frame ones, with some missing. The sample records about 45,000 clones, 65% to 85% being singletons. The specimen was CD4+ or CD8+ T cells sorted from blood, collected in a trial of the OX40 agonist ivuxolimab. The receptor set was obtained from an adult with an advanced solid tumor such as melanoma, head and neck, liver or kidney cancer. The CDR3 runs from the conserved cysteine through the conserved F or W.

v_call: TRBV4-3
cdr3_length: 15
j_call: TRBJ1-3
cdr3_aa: CASSQEWISGNTIYF

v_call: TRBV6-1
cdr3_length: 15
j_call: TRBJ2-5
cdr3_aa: CASSESPGAPVTQYF

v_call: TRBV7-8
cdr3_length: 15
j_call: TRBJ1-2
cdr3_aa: CASRQGQGPVYGYTF

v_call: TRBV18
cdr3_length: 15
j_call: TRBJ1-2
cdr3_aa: CASSPPGQGDGGYTF

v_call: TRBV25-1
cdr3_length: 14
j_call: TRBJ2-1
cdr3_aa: CASSEYAGTSRQFF

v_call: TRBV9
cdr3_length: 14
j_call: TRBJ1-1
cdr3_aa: CASSAWTGGTEAFF

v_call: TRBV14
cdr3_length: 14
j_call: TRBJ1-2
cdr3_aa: CASSQVQGPYGYTF

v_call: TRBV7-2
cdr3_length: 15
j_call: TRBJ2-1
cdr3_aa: CASSSQGTSGNEQFF

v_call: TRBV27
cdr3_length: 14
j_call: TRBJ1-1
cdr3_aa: CASSPRVGRTEAFF

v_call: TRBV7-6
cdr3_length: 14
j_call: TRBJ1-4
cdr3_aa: CASSLGGMGEKLFF

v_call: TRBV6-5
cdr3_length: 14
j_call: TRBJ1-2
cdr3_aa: CASSYSGQGGGYTF

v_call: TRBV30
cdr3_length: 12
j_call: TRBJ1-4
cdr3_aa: CAWSVTTEKLFF

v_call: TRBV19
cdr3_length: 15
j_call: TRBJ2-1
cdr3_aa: CASSTRDSSRNEQFF

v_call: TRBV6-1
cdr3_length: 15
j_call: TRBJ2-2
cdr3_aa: CASSARTPRSGELFF

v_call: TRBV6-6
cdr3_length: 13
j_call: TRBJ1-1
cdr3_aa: CASNRDGNTEAFF

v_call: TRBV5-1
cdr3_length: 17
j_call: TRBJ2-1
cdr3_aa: CASSSRPGPNSYNEQFF